Listed below are T cell receptor beta chains from one sample, sequenced in a study of T cells in localized non-small cell lung cancer. This table comes from immunoSEQ multiplex PCR, and its TCRdb copy is limited to in-frame clones, with some not included. The repertoire holds approximately 100,000 clones, about nine tenths seen once, with 4.1% in the top ten. This sample comprised PBMCs, obtained before any cancer treatment. The receptors originated from a woman aged 35-75 years with stage II squamous cell lung carcinoma. Both conserved end residues are part of each CDR3. The D gene is left open where the match is weak.

CDR3 | DNA | V | D | J
CASSWDSPYGYTF | TGCGCCAGCAGCTGGGACAGTCCCTATGGCTACACCTTC | TRBV5-1 | TRBD1 | TRBJ1-2
CASSFGTSNYNEQFF | TGTGCCAGCAGCTTCGGGACTTCTAACTACAATGAGCAGTTCTTC | TRBV7-9 | NA | TRBJ2-1
CASSLGEGRRSGNTIYF | TGTGCCAGCAGCTTAGGTGAGGGGAGAAGGTCTGGAAACACCATATATTTT | TRBV7-9 | NA | TRBJ1-3
CASSLGSGPVYGYTF | TGTGCCAGCAGCCTGGGTTCGGGGCCTGTCTATGGCTACACCTTC | TRBV7-8 | NA | TRBJ1-2
CASSLAGAGGPGELFF | TGCGCCAGCAGCTTGGCCGGAGCGGGAGGGCCCGGGGAGCTGTTTTTT | TRBV5-1 | TRBD2 | TRBJ2-2
CASSPSDRRVYGYTF | TGTGCCAGCAGCCCTAGTGACCGTAGAGTCTATGGCTACACCTTC | TRBV5-6 | NA | TRBJ1-2
CASSLEPGADGYGYTF | TGTGCCAGCAGCTTGGAACCAGGGGCAGATGGCTATGGCTACACCTTC | TRBV5-4 | NA | TRBJ1-2
CASRTGIRNIMNTEAFF | TGTGCCAGCAGGACAGGGATAAGAAACATCATGAACACTGAAGCTTTCTTT | TRBV5-8 | TRBD1 | TRBJ1-1
CASSDGQGNSPLHF | TGTGCCAGCAGTGACGGACAGGGGAATTCACCCCTCCACTTT | TRBV2 | TRBD1 | TRBJ1-6
CASSPQGGSDGYTF | TGTGCCAGCAGCCCCCAGGGGGGGAGCGATGGCTACACCTTC | TRBV6-6 | TRBD1 | TRBJ1-2
CSTSGTTNTGELFF | TGCAGCACCTCCGGGACTACGAACACCGGGGAGCTGTTTTTT | TRBV29-1 | TRBD2 | TRBJ2-2
CARDRGLEVRETQYF | TGTGCCAGGGACAGGGGGCTTGAAGTTCGAGAGACCCAGTACTTC | TRBV2 | TRBD1 | TRBJ2-5